A selection of T cell receptor beta chains follows, all from one sample in a study of blood T cell repertoires in COVID-19. TCRdb's table, derived via immunoSEQ multiplex PCR, lists solely in-frame clones and lacks some. This table has 200,000 to 250,000 clones, around 80% appearing once. The sequenced sample consisted of peripheral blood. These receptors all stem from a woman aged 80 or older with COVID-19, enrolled during active disease. CDR3s include the opening cysteine and the closing phenylalanine or tryptophan. D genes are given only for firm matches.

NA,TRBV6-5,TRBJ1-1,CASIGGVNTEAFF
NA,TRBV19,TRBJ1-5,CASSIDSTVHPQHF
TRBD1,TRBV7-2,TRBJ2-3,CASSPGQGSDTQYF
TRBD1,TRBV5-8,TRBJ2-1,CASSWFSHRGAYNEQFF
TRBD1,TRBV18,TRBJ2-3,CASSPRDRDTDTQYF
NA,TRBV7-9,TRBJ1-6,CASSPEVF
NA,TRBV20-1,TRBJ2-3,CSASKVEDTQYF
TRBD1,TRBV19,TRBJ1-1,CASSQGVPNTEAFF
NA,TRBV28,TRBJ2-3,CASSPGSQGTDTQYF
NA,TRBV7-8,TRBJ1-6,CASSLSGLGETHSPLHF
TRBD1,TRBV4-1,TRBJ1-3,CASTIGSVAGGGNTIYF
TRBD2,TRBV19,TRBJ2-4,CASEREANIQYF
NA,TRBV2,TRBJ2-5,CASSDVAGGQETQYF
TRBD2,TRBV5-1,TRBJ2-5,CASSRVAGGAETQYF
NA,TRBV28,TRBJ2-1,CASSGRGKRGSYNEQFF
NA,TRBV5-4,TRBJ2-7,CASSSSGSGIEYF
TRBD1,TRBV27,TRBJ1-2,CASSYGQGRGYTF
NA,TRBV6-1,TRBJ1-3,CASSEAAGVAGNTIYF
TRBD1,TRBV19,TRBJ1-2,CASSIAAGQGAVGYTF
NA,TRBV28,TRBJ1-1,CASTPGQPNTEAFF
NA,TRBV5-1,TRBJ1-5,CASSSDINQPQHF
TRBD2,TRBV11-2,TRBJ2-7,CASSFAPGGPYEQYF
NA,TRBV6-5,TRBJ2-5,CASRRGGGGEETQYF
NA,TRBV5-1,TRBJ2-1,CASSLNGGPYNEQFF
NA,TRBV7-9,TRBJ1-1,CASSPPGAKAFF
NA,TRBV19,TRBJ1-1,CASSSTQNTEAFF
NA,TRBV9,TRBJ1-3,CASSSRQAGNTIYF
NA,TRBV4-1,TRBJ2-2,CASRNTGELFF
TRBD1,TRBV5-6,TRBJ1-2,CASNTDRVNYGYTF
NA,TRBV29-1,TRBJ1-4,CSAATGPNEKLFF
NA,TRBV7-9,TRBJ2-1,CASSLDGAYNEQFF
TRBD2,TRBV29-1,TRBJ2-2,CSVGGLAGVPGELFF
NA,TRBV28,TRBJ1-1,CASTRTQTGSTEAFF
NA,TRBV19,TRBJ1-5,CASSIARDQPQHF
NA,TRBV5-1,TRBJ1-3,CASSNPGSSGNTIYF
TRBD2,TRBV6-1,TRBJ2-1,CASSEAWLAGRNEQFF
TRBD1,TRBV5-1,TRBJ2-1,CASSLAGGFSYNEQFF
NA,TRBV1,TRBJ2-1,CTSSPGGSSYNEQFF
NA,TRBV28,TRBJ1-2,CATLGADNYGYTF
TRBD1,TRBV29-1,TRBJ1-4,CSVVGQGSTNEKLFF
TRBD1,TRBV6-6,TRBJ2-7,CASSTAGDRGEQYF
TRBD1,TRBV27,TRBJ1-2,CASSPLTGSGYTF
NA,TRBV5-4,TRBJ2-5,CASSLDRDFKETQYF
NA,TRBV19,TRBJ2-7,CASSPLAGYEQYF
NA,TRBV5-4,TRBJ2-5,CASSLGSRQETQYF
NA,TRBV15,TRBJ1-5,CATSRGRGAGEPQHF
NA,TRBV7-2,TRBJ2-5,CASSPLEQETQYF
NA,TRBV5-1,TRBJ2-1,CASSLEAANEQFF
NA,TRBV3-1/TRBV3-2,TRBJ1-4,CASSQSSRGGLGEKLFF
TRBD2,TRBV3-1/TRBV3-2,TRBJ2-7,CASSQSGGAYEQYF
TRBD1,TRBV19,TRBJ1-4,CASSAQGAPGEKLFF
NA,TRBV20-1,TRBJ2-7,CSALIRDEQYF
NA,TRBV9,TRBJ2-4,CASSVNGGPEYF
NA,TRBV19,TRBJ2-7,CASSEGLATTEAEQYF
TRBD1,TRBV4-1,TRBJ2-2,CASSQGDRDTGELFF
TRBD1,TRBV11-1,TRBJ2-7,CASSLGQGGYYEQYF
TRBD1,TRBV5-1,TRBJ2-7,CASSLAGTGGFWDEQYF
NA,TRBV5-1,TRBJ2-7,CASSSQQGSEQYF
NA,TRBV5-1,TRBJ1-3,CASSLGQRNTIYF